These 11 T cell receptor beta chains were all obtained from the same sample, sequenced in a study of T cells and Merkel cell carcinoma outcomes (dated by TCRdb to 2020 to 2022). Library method: the immunoSEQ multiplex PCR assay. The clones in this table, taken by TCRdb from immuneACCESS, are in-frame only. Not every clone is retained; where verified, under half of the shortfall comes from an unresolved V gene, and the cause of the rest is unknown. For this sample the table gives more than 7,500 clones, of which around 84% were detected only once. The ten biggest clones cover over 2% of the sample. The sample taken for sequencing was tumor tissue from Merkel cell carcinoma. Receptor source: a human donor with Merkel cell carcinoma.

This clone was seen more than once but under ten times. V gene TRBV2 combines with J gene TRBJ2-3; possibly TRBD2 for D (6 bases). Looked up from germline, CDR1 is SNHLY and CDR2 is FYNNEI. V lost 5 bases, J lost 2 bases, and 14 bases lay in between. There are 15 residues in the CDR3. The CDR3 sequence: CASSQRAHYTDTQYF. DNA for the CDR3: TGTGCCAGCAGTCAGCGGGCCCACTACACAGATACGCAGTATTTT. Drawing the rest from reference TRBV2 and TRBJ2-3, the complete variable domain is EPEVTQTPSHQVTQMGQEVILRCVPISNHLYFYWYRQILGQKVEFLVSFYNNEISEKSEIFDDQFSVERPDGSNFTLKIRSTKLEDSAMYFCASSQRAHYTDTQYFGPGTRLTVL.

The J gene is TRBJ1-5, the V gene TRBV6-6; 7 bases fit TRBD1. V trimming: 11 bases; J trimming: 4 bases; junction bases outside the gene matches: 8. The CDR3 consists of 13 residues. Germline V gene data show CDR1 as MNHNY and CDR2 as SVGAGI (reference sequence). The CDR3 bases are TGTGCCGGTGCAGGGGGTCCGAATCAGCCCCAGCATTTT. Amino acid sequence: CAGAGGPNQPQHF.

The rearrangement uses TRBV7-2 and TRBJ1-2; no reliable D call. The germline V and J ends were trimmed by 5 bases and 1 base, with 11 bases remaining between them. This CDR3 has 14 residues. Looked up from germline, CDR1 is SGHTA and CDR2 is FQGNSA. The CDR3 loop is CASSQRYSNYGYTF. As DNA, the CDR3 is TGTGCCAGCAGCCAAAGATACAGTAACTATGGCTACACCTTC.

The CDR3 region has the DNA TGTGCCAGCAGCTTGGGGGTTCGGGGACGTATTGTCTACAATGAGCAGTTCTTC. Its translation is CASSLGVRGRIVYNEQFF. The rearrangement joins TRBV5-6 to TRBJ2-1; D possibly uses TRBD1 or TRBD2 (5 bases each). Germline values: CDR1 SGHDT, CDR2 YYEEEE. Trimming left V 0 bases short and J 3 bases short, with 19 bases between. The CDR3 extends over 18 amino acids.

This sequence joins TRBV5-1 and TRBJ2-7; D is ambiguous. Germline V gene lookup returns CDR1 SGHRS and CDR2 YFSETQ. V was trimmed by 4 bases and J by 3 bases, leaving 11 bases between them. The CDR3 runs 13 residues. CDR3 in amino acids: CASSAGNIYEQYF. The CDR3 DNA follows: TGCGCCAGCAGCGCAGGTAACATCTACGAGCAGTACTTC.

This clone was detected once. The chain combines TRBV11-2 with TRBJ2-7, with unresolved D. Per the germline V gene, CDR1 is SGHAT and CDR2 is FQNNGV. V was cut by 6 bases and J by 1 base, with 7 bases left in between. The CDR3 length is 12 residues. CDR3 in amino acids: CASSSPSYEQYF. The CDR3 DNA follows: TGTGCCAGCAGTTCTCCGTCCTACGAGCAGTACTTC.

This chain uses TRBV10-3 with TRBJ1-2; D is possibly TRBD1 (5 bases). Trimming removed 0 bases from V and 6 bases from J, with 20 bases in between. The length of the CDR3 is 17 residues. Germline V gives CDR1 ENHRY, CDR2 SYGVKD. Here the CDR3 reads CAISESKNLEGRNGYTF. In DNA form, the CDR3 reads TGTGCCATCAGTGAGTCGAAGAATTTGGAGGGGAGGAATGGCTACACCTTC.

In the case of this clone: Its ends do not fully match the called genes, so a read error is possible. This sample includes further DNA sequences coding for the same CDR3. This sequence joins TRBV7-9 and TRBJ1-3; no firm D call. Germline V gene lookup returns CDR1 SEHNR and CDR2 FQNEAQ (reference sequence). This CDR3 is built from 15 residues. CDR3 in DNA: TGTGCCAGCAGCTTAGTGGGTGGGCCTGGAAATACCATATATTTT. Its translation is CASSLVGGPGNTIYF. The full variable domain, rest sourced from reference TRBV7-9 and TRBJ1-3, is DTGVSQNPRHKITKRGQNVTFRCDPISEHNRLYWYRQTLGQGPEFLTYFQNEAQLEKSRLLSDRFSAERPKGSFSTLEIQRTEQGDSAMYLCASSLVGGPGNTIYFGEGSWLTVV.

The V and J genes are TRBV6-5 and TRBJ2-7; D is possibly TRBD2 (6 bases). CDR3 length equals 15 residues. The V gene's germline CDR1 is MNHEY and CDR2 SVGAGI. Trimming pared 6 bases from V and 0 bases from J, leaving 15 bases between. The CDR3 is CASSLVSGGSYEQYF. CDR3 coding DNA: TGTGCCAGCAGCCTAGTATCCGGGGGCTCCTACGAGCAGTACTTC.

A few counts support this clone. The chain combines TRBV4-1 with TRBJ1-5; D is unclear. Germline CDR1 is MGHRA and CDR2 is YSYEKL. The CDR3 totals 13 residues. V lost 4 bases and J lost 3, with 7 bases in between. The CDR3 is CASSRPDNQPQHF. CDR3 DNA: TGCGCCAGCAGCCGACCTGACAATCAGCCCCAGCATTTT.

The J gene is TRBJ1-6, the V gene TRBV27; D remains unclear. V was pared by 0 bases and J by 7 bases, with 13 bases between. Per the germline V gene, CDR1 is MNHEY and CDR2 is SMNVEV (reference sequence). CDR3 size: 16 residues. The CDR3 is CASSLSGYGRNSPLHF. The CDR3 DNA is TGTGCCAGCAGTTTATCAGGGTACGGTCGAAATTCACCCCTCCACTTT.